What follows describes a single TCR beta chain. The antigen remains undetermined. Described time point: baseline, week 1 (first vaccination visit). Treatment indicated: pre-vaccination baseline after standard-of-care therapy. Astrocytomas that were new, WHO grade 3 or 4, IDH1-mutant and ATRX-lost were present in the donors. The data are from a study of a mutant IDH1 vaccine in newly diagnosed glioma. Whole-study findings and limits: Patients mounted vaccine-induced immune responses in 80% to 95% of cases.

Sequencing used immunoSEQ multiplex PCR; TCRdb keeps in-frame clones, though not all of them. Of tens of thousands of clones listed, about 88% are singletons. Trimming cost V 1 base and J 3 bases, with 7 bases left between them. The CDR3 runs 14 residues. Per the germline V gene, CDR1 is MGHDK and CDR2 is SYGVNS. The chain carries TRBV25-1 and TRBJ2-1; D remains ambiguous. The clonotype was recovered from a woman aged 40 to 55 with glioma. The sequencing used PBMCs, collected from a glioma patient treated with radiotherapy, temozolomide or both. The CDR3 DNA sequence: TGTGCCAGCAGTGAATCATACGACTACAATGAGCAGTTCTTC. Protein: CASSESYDYNEQFF.